These 27 T cell receptor beta chains share one sample of origin, sequenced in a study of T cells in Graves' hyperthyroidism and ophthalmopathy. Amplification of TCR beta CDR3 regions was performed using RNA transcripts as template. The HTBI primer set drove a first-round RT-PCR of the TCR CDR3. TCRdb itself ran the multiplex PCR reads through MiXCR, one entry per CDR3 protein. The sample carries 350,000 or so distinct CDR3 sequences, about a sixth recorded once. Specimen: blood. The receptors stem from a woman between 35 and 50 years old with Graves' ophthalmopathy.

This clonotype came up many times. The chain couples TRBV20-1 to TRBJ2-7; D is possibly TRBD1 (5 bases). Germline CDR1 is DFQATT and CDR2 is SNEGSKA (reference sequence). CDR3 size: 13 residues. The V end lost 3 bases, the J end lost 4 bases, and 13 bases lay between the germline ends. Written as DNA, the CDR3 is TGCAGTGCTAGGGGGCAGGTCGGGTACGAGCAGTACTTC. It yields the protein CSARGQVGYEQYF.

This clonotype has a count of ten or more. This sequence joins TRBV12-5 and TRBJ2-2; unclear D gene. The CDR3 loop spans 13 amino acids. Trimming stripped 1 base from V and 3 bases from J, with 3 bases between. Per the germline V gene, CDR1 is LGHNT and CDR2 is FRNRAP. The CDR3 sequence is CASGLGDTGELFF. The CDR3 DNA reads TGTGCTAGTGGTTTGGGGGACACCGGGGAGCTGTTTTTT.

This clonotype was counted ten times or more. The V gene is TRBV28, the J gene TRBJ2-7; either TRBD1 or TRBD2 may supply D (5 bases each). Germline loops: CDR1 MDHEN, CDR2 SYDVKM. There are 15 residues in the CDR3. The CDR3 region is CASKQRGAWSYEQYF. CDR3 sequence (DNA): TGTGCTAGTAAGCAGCGAGGGGCTTGGTCCTACGAGCAGTACTTC.

This clonotype was recorded many times. The J gene is TRBJ2-2, the V gene TRBV6-5; TRBD2 matches 9 bases. The CDR3 is 15 residues long. V was pared by 6 bases and J by 1 base, with 3 bases of the junction left unmatched. The germline CDR1 and CDR2 sequences are MNHEY and SVGAGI. As DNA, the CDR3 is TGTGCCAGCAGAATAGCGGGAGTGAACACCGGGGAGCTGTTTTTT. Translated: CASRIAGVNTGELFF.

This clonotype was picked up many times. This chain connects TRBV28 to TRBJ1-3, with D hard to call. Germline lookup yields CDR1 MDHEN and CDR2 SYDVKM. Trimming cost V 3 bases and J 2 bases, with 8 bases left between them. This CDR3 spans 14 amino acids. The CDR3 loop reads CASSLRKPGNTIYF. The CDR3, as DNA: TGTGCCAGCAGTTTGAGGAAGCCTGGAAACACCATATATTTT. Combining the CDR3 with reference TRBV28 and TRBJ1-3 gives the whole variable domain DVKVTQSSRYLVKRTGEKVFLECVQDMDHENMFWYRQDPGLGLRLIYFSYDVKMKEKGDIPEGYSVSREKKERFSLILESASTNQTSMYLCASSLRKPGNTIYFGEGSWLTVV.

This clonotype was found many times. This chain connects TRBV28 to TRBJ2-5, with D perhaps assigned TRBD1 or TRBD2 (5 bases each). Looked up from germline, CDR1 is MDHEN and CDR2 is SYDVKM. CDR3 size: 15 residues. Trimming removed 4 bases from V and 1 base from J, with 13 bases in between. As DNA, the CDR3 is TGTGCCAGCAGTTCCCCCCAGGGACCCCAAGAGACCCAGTACTTC. Translating it yields CASSSPQGPQETQYF.

This clonotype occurred many times. A junction end diverges from the germline sequence, so it may reflect a read error. The V gene is TRBV7-2, the J gene TRBJ1-1; D is uncertain. Germline CDR1 and CDR2: SGHTA and FQGNSA. The CDR3 sequence is 14 residues long. As DNA, the CDR3 is TGTGCCAGCAGCTCAACCCCCCTGAACACTGGAGCTTTCTTT. Amino acid sequence: CASSSTPLNTGAFF.

This chain uses TRBV2 with TRBJ2-7, with 7 bases identical to TRBD1. The length of the CDR3 is 13 residues. CDR1 and CDR2 (germline): SNHLY, FYNNEI. The V gene end was trimmed by 10 bases and the J gene end by 5 bases; junction bases not matched to a gene: 11. CDR3 DNA: TGTGCCACTCACCGGGACAGAGGGCACGAGCAGTACTTC. It translates to CATHRDRGHEQYF. The full variable domain, in which reference TRBV2 and TRBJ2-7 provide the parts outside the CDR3, is EPEVTQTPSHQVTQMGQEVILRCVPISNHLYFYWYRQILGQKVEFLVSFYNNEISEKSEIFDDQFSVERPDGSNFTLKIRSTKLEDSAMYFCATHRDRGHEQYFGPGTRLTVT.

This clonotype was seen at least ten times. The chain combines TRBV7-2 with TRBJ2-2; D not certain. Germline V gives CDR1 SGHTA, CDR2 FQGNSA. Trimming cost V 3 bases and J 1 base, with 9 bases left between them. This CDR3 has 15 residues. CDR3 DNA sequence: TGTGCCAGCAGCTTTGCCAGGCGGAACACCGGGGAGCTGTTTTTT. Amino acid sequence: CASSFARRNTGELFF.

Many counts were recorded for this clonotype. This chain links TRBV7-8 with TRBJ1-6; 7 bases map to TRBD1. V lost 5 bases to trimming and J lost 8 bases; unmatched junction nucleotides: 6. Per germline, CDR1 SGHVS and CDR2 FQNEAQ. The CDR3 covers 14 residues. The CDR3 loop is CASSTDREDSPLHF. Here the CDR3 DNA reads TGTGCCAGCAGCACAGACAGGGAAGATTCACCCCTCCACTTT.

In its sample, this clonotype was seen many times. This rearrangement joins TRBV28 to TRBJ1-1; D may be TRBD1 (6 bases). This CDR3 comprises 15 residues. Germline CDR1 reads MDHEN; CDR2 reads SYDVKM. V was cut by 6 bases and J by 0 bases, with 14 bases left in between. The CDR3 DNA sequence: TGTGCCAGCAGGTCACAGGGCGCTATGAACACTGAAGCTTTCTTT. Residues: CASRSQGAMNTEAFF. Combining the CDR3 with reference TRBV28 and TRBJ1-1 gives the whole variable domain DVKVTQSSRYLVKRTGEKVFLECVQDMDHENMFWYRQDPGLGLRLIYFSYDVKMKEKGDIPEGYSVSREKKERFSLILESASTNQTSMYLCASRSQGAMNTEAFFGQGTRLTVV.

This clonotype appeared many times. The chain recombines TRBV27 with TRBJ2-7; TRBD2 matches at 8 bases. With 6 bases clipped from V and 4 bases from J, the junction kept 8 bases outside the gene matches. CDR3 length: 14 residues. Germline values: CDR1 MNHEY, CDR2 SMNVEV (reference sequence). CDR3 DNA sequence: TGTGCCAGCAGGCCGCGGGAGGCGGTGTACGAGCAGTACTTC. It translates to CASRPREAVYEQYF.

This clonotype was picked up many times. The rearrangement joins TRBV5-1 to TRBJ1-1; 8 bases match TRBD1. CDR1 SGHRS and CDR2 YFSETQ come from the germline V gene. The CDR3 sequence is 16 residues long. The ends lost 4 bases at V and 0 bases at J; junction bases unmatched: 8. The CDR3 DNA is TGCGCCAGCAGCCTAGGACAGGGACTAATGAACACTGAAGCTTTCTTT. This sequence encodes CASSLGQGLMNTEAFF.

This clonotype was found many times. The chain recombines TRBV24-1 with TRBJ1-1; D not certain. The CDR3 totals 12 residues. Germline-derived CDR1 and CDR2 are KGHDR and SFDVKD. V lost 4 bases and J 4 bases, leaving 6 bases between the germline ends. Here the CDR3 reads CATSEGFTEAFF. CDR3 DNA: TGTGCCACCAGTGAGGGGTTCACTGAAGCTTTCTTT.

This clonotype appeared many times. The CDR3 here is CASSPLGRDQPQHF. CDR3 bases: TGCGCCAGCAGCCCATTGGGTAGGGATCAGCCCCAGCATTTT. The chain employs TRBV5-1 and TRBJ1-5, with D unclear. The CDR3 loop spans 14 amino acids. The V end lost 4 bases, the J end lost 5 bases, and 13 bases lay between the germline ends. CDR1 and CDR2 from the germline V gene are SGHRS and YFSETQ.

The rearrangement links TRBV12-3 or TRBV12-4 to TRBJ2-7; D gene uncertain. Trimming shortened V by 6 bases and J by 7 bases, and 16 bases separated the two germline ends. The CDR3 length is 13 residues. The CDR3 region has the DNA TGTGCCAGCAGCTATAGAACCGTAGGGGAGCAGTACTTC. It is translated as CASSYRTVGEQYF.

Many counts were recorded for this clonotype. V is TRBV2 and J is TRBJ2-2; TRBD1 or TRBD2 may be the D gene (5 bases each). Germline lookup yields CDR1 SNHLY and CDR2 FYNNEI. The CDR3 has 15 residues. Trimming pared 4 bases from V and 2 bases from J, leaving 11 bases between. CDR3 protein: CASSAGPYNTGELFF. CDR3 nucleotides: TGTGCCAGCAGTGCGGGACCTTACAACACCGGGGAGCTGTTTTTT.

This clonotype was observed many times. The chain uses TRBV12-3 or TRBV12-4 and TRBJ1-1; no reliable D call. Trimming cost V 7 bases and J 5 bases, with 14 bases left between them. This CDR3 region has 13 residues. CDR3 coding DNA: TGTGCCAGCAAAGCGGACTCTCCAACTGAAGCTTTCTTT. Translating gives CASKADSPTEAFF.

The table lists this clonotype with many counts. The chain links TRBV6-5 to TRBJ2-3; no definite D call. This CDR3 region has 15 residues. V was trimmed by 2 bases and J by 3 bases, leaving 12 bases between them. Germline V CDR1 and CDR2: MNHEY, SVGAGI. The CDR3 DNA follows: TGTGCCAGCAGTTACCGGGCTAGTCGGACAGATACGCAGTATTTT. It yields the protein CASSYRASRTDTQYF.

In its sample, this clonotype was seen many times. The chain carries TRBV10-3 and TRBJ2-7; TRBD2 might be the D (6 bases). Trimming pared 8 bases from V and 7 bases from J, leaving 15 bases between. CDR3 length: 12 amino acids. Germline CDR1 is ENHRY and CDR2 is SYGVKD. The CDR3 DNA reads TGTGCCATCGCTTTAGTCAGCGGGGAGCAGTACTTC. This encodes CAIALVSGEQYF.

Ten or more counts support this clonotype. The chain has TRBV20-1 and TRBJ2-7; perhaps TRBD2 as D (5 bases). This CDR3 spans 13 amino acids. Germline CDR1 reads DFQATT; CDR2 reads SNEGSKA (reference sequence). With 3 bases removed from V and 1 base from J, the gap between germline ends came to 10 bases. In DNA, the CDR3 is TGCAGTGCTAGGTACCCGGGATCCTACGAGCAGTACTTC. Encoded protein: CSARYPGSYEQYF.

This sequence joins TRBV18 and TRBJ2-5; 10 bases are shared with TRBD2. Trimming cost V 8 bases and J 5 bases; bases outside gene matches: 8. CDR1 is KGHSH, CDR2 LQKENI, per germline. The CDR3 is 14 amino acids. The CDR3 here is CASRGLAVRETQYF. The DNA of the CDR3 is TGTGCCAGCCGCGGACTAGCGGTGAGGGAGACCCAGTACTTC.

This clonotype has at least ten counts. The rearrangement links TRBV19 to TRBJ1-5; D may be TRBD1 (5 bases). The CDR3 is 16 amino acids. With 3 bases removed from V and 5 bases from J, the gap between germline ends came to 17 bases. The germline V gene encodes CDR1 LNHDA and CDR2 SQIVND (reference sequence). The CDR3 reads CASSIRIQAVDQPQHF. The CDR3 DNA sequence: TGTGCCAGTAGTATTCGGATACAGGCCGTTGATCAGCCCCAGCATTTT.

The chain combines TRBV3-1 with TRBJ2-2; TRBD2 aligns across 13 bases. V lost 4 bases, J lost 4 bases, and 6 bases stayed unmatched. CDR1 and CDR2 (germline): LGHDT, YNNKEL (reference sequence). CDR3 length: 17 residues. The CDR3 DNA follows: TGTGCCAGCAGCCGGAAACTAGCGGGAGGGTTCACCGGGGAGCTGTTTTTT. Residues: CASSRKLAGGFTGELFF.

The count of this clonotype is one. The chain combines TRBV6-1 with TRBJ1-1; no firm D call. The V gene's germline CDR1 is MNHNS and CDR2 SASEGT. Trimming removed 6 bases at V and 3 bases at J, with 11 bases between. The CDR3 runs to 13 residues. This CDR3 is CASSVKMDTEAFF. The CDR3, as DNA: TGTGCCAGCAGCGTTAAGATGGACACTGAAGCTTTCTTT.

This clonotype was observed many times. CDR3 nucleotides: TGTGCCAGCAGTCACACCCCCGGTCGAGGGGCAGAGACCCAGTACTTC. Translation: CASSHTPGRGAETQYF. This chain joins TRBV6-5 and TRBJ2-5; D could derive from TRBD1 or TRBD2 (5 bases each). Germline CDR1 and CDR2: MNHEY and SVGAGI. CDR3 length: 16 residues. Trimming took 5 bases from V and 4 from J, leaving 20 bases between them.

This clonotype was seen at least ten times. One end of the junction is discordant with germline, which a read error may explain. The chain combines TRBV9 with TRBJ2-2; 14 positions match TRBD2. The CDR3 is 17 amino acids. The germline V gene has CDR1 SGDLS and CDR2 YYNGEE. The CDR3 protein is CTSSVGQGLAGVGELFF. The CDR3 bases are TGTACCAGCAGCGTAGGACAGGGACTAGCGGGAGTTGGGGAGCTGTTTTTT. The variable domain in full, completed from reference TRBV9 and TRBJ2-2, reads DSGVTQTPKHLITATGQRVTLRCSPRSGDLSVYWYQQSLDQGLQFLIQYYNGEERAKGNILERFSAQQFPDLHSELNLSSLELGDSALYFCTSSVGQGLAGVGELFFGEGSRLTVL.